Listed here are 32 T cell receptor beta chains from one sample, sequenced in a study of blood T cell repertoires in COVID-19. Method: immunoSEQ multiplex PCR; TCRdb's copy keeps in-frame clones and lacks some. The data show about 110,000 clones, with less than 80% seen just once and 6.2% held by the top ten. Sequencing was performed on peripheral blood. All receptors come from a man aged 80 or over with COVID-19, enrolled during active disease.

This clone was detected only once. The genes are TRBV7-8 and TRBJ1-5, with D perhaps TRBD1 (5 bases). The CDR3 consists of 14 residues. Germline values: CDR1 SGHVS, CDR2 FQNEAQ. V was cut by 5 bases and J by 9 bases, with 17 bases left in between. CDR3 bases: TGTGCCAGCAGCCTGGACCGACAGTCTTCGCCCCAGCATTTT. This translates into CASSLDRQSSPQHF.

CDR3: CASSRQGNTEAFF. The CDR3 DNA follows: TGTGCCAGCAGTCGACAGGGAAACACTGAAGCTTTCTTT. The chain has TRBV6-4 and TRBJ1-1; the match to TRBD1 covers 7 bases. This CDR3 has 13 residues. Germline V gene sequence: CDR1 MRHNA, CDR2 SNTAGT. V shed 5 bases, J shed 2 bases, and the junction held 2 bases outside the gene matches.

As for this clone: One end of the junction varies from germline; a read error may be responsible. The chain joins TRBV5-1 to TRBJ2-6; D possibly corresponds to TRBD1 (10 bases). The germline CDR1 and CDR2 sequences are SGHRS and YFSETQ. CDR3 size: 17 residues. The CDR3 nucleotides read TGCGCCCGCAGCGGGGGGACAGGGGTCTCTGGGGCCAACGTCCTGACTTTC. Residues: CARSGGTGVSGANVLTF.

The rearrangement links TRBV2 to TRBJ2-2; TRBD2 aligns across 8 bases. The CDR3 spans 14 residues. Germline assignment: CDR1 SNHLY and CDR2 FYNNEI. J lost 6 bases, V lost 3 bases, and 3 bases had no gene match. DNA of the CDR3: TGTGCCAGCAGTGATCTGACTAGCGCCGGGGAGCTGTTTTTT. Residues: CASSDLTSAGELFF.

The chain links TRBV3-1 (or the pseudogene TRBV3-2) to TRBJ2-1, with 8 positions matching TRBD2. CDR3 length: 14 residues. V shed 3 bases and J 10 bases; nucleotides not matched to a gene: 8. From germline, CDR1 is LGHDT and CDR2 YNNKEL (reference sequence). The CDR3 nucleotides are TGTGCCAGCAGCCAGTGGGTCTTAGCGGGAGAGCAGTTCTTC. It is translated as CASSQWVLAGEQFF.

The chain uses TRBV5-4 and TRBJ2-5; 9 bases agree with TRBD1. CDR3 length: 14 amino acids. The germline gives CDR1 SGHNT, CDR2 YYREEE (reference sequence). The trim removed 1 base at V and 5 bases at J, leaving 3 bases unmatched. CDR3 bases: TGTGCCAGCAGCTTGAATGGACAGGGGGAGACCCAGTACTTC. Amino acid sequence: CASSLNGQGETQYF. The whole variable domain, remainder taken from reference TRBV5-4 and TRBJ2-5, is ETGVTQSPTHLIKTRGQQVTLRCSSQSGHNTVSWYQQALGQGPQFIFQYYREEENGRGNFPPRFSGLQFPNYSSELNVNALELDDSALYLCASSLNGQGETQYFGPGTRLLVL.

The V gene is TRBV14, the J gene TRBJ1-3; D possibly corresponds to TRBD1 (6 bases). The CDR3 has 14 amino acids. The germline CDR1 and CDR2 sequences are SGHDN and FVKESK. The germline V and J ends were trimmed by 3 bases and 5 bases, with 11 bases remaining between them. CDR3 DNA: TGTGCCAGCAGCCACGTAGACAGGAGAAACACCATATATTTT. It codes for CASSHVDRRNTIYF.

A single count supports this clone. CDR3 loop: CATTGGGNEKLFF. DNA of the CDR3: TGTGCCACCACCGGCGGTGGGAATGAAAAACTGTTTTTT. The chain is built from TRBV2 and TRBJ1-4; D ambiguous. Between the trimmed V and J ends, which lost 10 bases and 5 bases, there was a span of 14 bases. The germline V gene encodes CDR1 SNHLY and CDR2 FYNNEI. The CDR3 extends over 13 amino acids.

The sample holds a few counts of this clone. The CDR3 sequence: CASNEVSGHTDTQYF. CDR3 DNA: TGTGCCAGCAACGAGGTTAGCGGACACACAGATACGCAGTATTTT. The chain carries TRBV5-5 and TRBJ2-3; possible D gene TRBD2, 6 bases. The CDR3 is 15 residues long. Trimming pared 6 bases from V and 2 bases from J, leaving 16 bases between. Per germline, CDR1 SGHKS and CDR2 YYEKEE (reference sequence).

The chain links TRBV3-1 (or the pseudogene TRBV3-2) to TRBJ2-7; a possible D gene is TRBD2 (5 bases). Germline-derived CDR1 and CDR2 are LGHDT and YNNKEL (reference sequence). This CDR3 is 15 amino acids long. V was pared by 0 bases and J by 0 bases, with 9 bases between. As DNA, the CDR3 is TGTGCCAGCAGCCAAGATCGCGGACTCTCCTACGAGCAGTACTTC. It specifies CASSQDRGLSYEQYF.

The chain carries TRBV5-1 and TRBJ2-5; 7 positions agree with TRBD2. This CDR3 region has 15 residues. Germline CDR1 reads SGHRS; CDR2 reads YFSETQ. V shed 2 bases, J shed 5 bases, and the junction held 9 bases outside the gene matches. CDR3 DNA sequence: TGCGCCAGCAGCTTTTCGCCGGGAGGTCAGGAGACCCAGTACTTC. This encodes CASSFSPGGQETQYF.

The CDR3 coding sequence is TGTGCCACCAGTGATTCCTCCAGGGTCTCCTACAATGAGCAGTTCTTC. Protein product: CATSDSSRVSYNEQFF. The gene calls are TRBV24-1 and TRBJ2-1; the D gene is possibly TRBD1 (5 bases). The length of the CDR3 is 16 residues. Trimming stripped 2 bases from V and 0 bases from J, with 10 bases between. Germline CDR1 is KGHDR and CDR2 is SFDVKD.

There are a few counts of this clone. The genes are TRBV24-1 and TRBJ2-5; no firm D call. CDR3 length: 13 amino acids. Trimming removed 4 bases from V and 1 base from J, with 6 bases in between. Germline-derived CDR1 and CDR2 are KGHDR and SFDVKD. The CDR3 loop is CATSDPFQETQYF. CDR3 bases: TGTGCCACCAGTGACCCCTTCCAAGAGACCCAGTACTTC.

With respect to this clone: At one end, the junction sequence differs from germline, possibly due to a read error. The rearrangement joins TRBV10-3 to TRBJ2-1; D perhaps matches TRBD2 (6 bases). This CDR3 is 13 amino acids long. Germline CDR1 ENHRY, CDR2 SYGVKD. CDR3 sequence reads: CAISEAGRENPVF. CDR3 DNA: TGTGCCATCAGTGAAGCAGGTCGGGAGAATCCCGTCTTC.

The chain employs TRBV19 and TRBJ2-2; D may be TRBD1 (6 bases). The CDR3 spans 15 residues. The V and J ends lost 6 bases and 9 bases respectively, with 20 bases between them. Germline-derived CDR1 and CDR2 are LNHDA and SQIVND (reference sequence). The CDR3 DNA is TGTGCCAGTAGCCCCCATGCAGGGGTCCCTAGGGAGCTGTTTTTT. It is translated as CASSPHAGVPRELFF.

The chain recombines TRBV20-1 with TRBJ2-3; 10 bases are a match to TRBD1. Germline V gene lookup returns CDR1 DFQATT and CDR2 SNEGSKA (reference sequence). The CDR3 covers 14 residues. Losses at the gene ends were 3 bases for V and 1 base for J; bases not matched to a gene: 1. Written as DNA, the CDR3 is TGCAGTGCTAGTGGGACAGGGGGCACAGATACGCAGTATTTT. The encoded protein is CSASGTGGTDTQYF.

This rearrangement joins TRBV5-3 to TRBJ2-3; 9 bases are a match to TRBD1. TRBV5-3 is an ORF for which the function is uncertain. The CDR3 contains 15 residues. The junction had 8 bases not matched to a gene; V was cut back by 4 bases and J by 5 bases. The CDR3 is CARSNRGLIKDTQYF. For the CDR3, the DNA is TGTGCCAGAAGCAACAGGGGGCTGATAAAAGATACGCAGTATTTT.

The chain employs TRBV28 and TRBJ1-1; D unclear. CDR1 and CDR2 from the germline V gene are MDHEN and SYDVKM. Deletions cut 5 bases from V and 10 bases from J, with 17 bases between. This CDR3 spans 13 amino acids. The CDR3: CASSSPGSVLAFF. CDR3 DNA: TGTGCCAGCAGTAGCCCGGGGTCAGTGCTAGCTTTCTTT. The variable domain in full, with the rest retrieved from reference TRBV28 and TRBJ1-1, is DVKVTQSSRYLVKRTGEKVFLECVQDMDHENMFWYRQDPGLGLRLIYFSYDVKMKEKGDIPEGYSVSREKKERFSLILESASTNQTSMYLCASSSPGSVLAFFGQGTRLTVV.

CDR3 residues: CASSQDGTSGWTQYF. CDR3 DNA: TGTGCCAGCAGCCAAGATGGAACTAGTGGGTGGACCCAGTACTTC. The chain couples TRBV4-2 to TRBJ2-5; perhaps TRBD2 as D (5 bases). Germline V gives CDR1 LGHNA, CDR2 YNFKEQ. The CDR3 consists of 15 residues. V was cut by 0 bases and J by 7 bases, with 15 bases left in between.

CDR3 in DNA: TGTGCCAGCAGCAAGAGAGGGACAGGGGGTAGGACTGAAGCTTTCTTT. Its protein is CASSKRGTGGRTEAFF. V and J are TRBV6-6 and TRBJ1-1; 11 nucleotides agree with TRBD1. There are 16 residues in the CDR3. Germline V lookup: CDR1 MNHNY, CDR2 SVGAGI (reference sequence). After removal of 6 bases from V and 5 bases from J, the junction contained 11 bases not matched to a gene.

The rearrangement links TRBV18 to TRBJ2-3; perhaps TRBD2 as D (6 bases). Germline CDR1 KGHSH, CDR2 LQKENI. The CDR3 is 14 amino acids. V was trimmed by 6 bases and J by 0 bases, leaving 10 bases between them. The CDR3 DNA reads as TGTGCCAGCTCTCCGACTAGAAGCACAGATACGCAGTATTTT. Amino acids: CASSPTRSTDTQYF.

This rearrangement joins TRBV13 to TRBJ1-1; D is undetermined. The V end lost 0 bases, the J end lost 5 bases, and 4 bases lay between the germline ends. The CDR3 loop spans 12 amino acids. Germline V CDR1 and CDR2: PRHDT, FYEKMQ (reference sequence). The CDR3 nucleotides read TGTGCCAGCAGCTTAGGGCGGACTGAAGCTTTCTTT. Translation: CASSLGRTEAFF.

The V and J genes are TRBV25-1 and TRBJ1-1, with D possibly matching TRBD1 (5 bases). Trimming cost V 7 bases and J 1 base, with 19 bases left between them. Looked up from germline, CDR1 is MGHDK and CDR2 is SYGVNS. The CDR3 loop spans 16 amino acids. The CDR3 region is CASKGLVNPKNTEAFF. In DNA form, the CDR3 reads TGTGCCAGCAAGGGGCTAGTCAATCCCAAGAACACTGAAGCTTTCTTT.

This clone came up a few times. The rearrangement joins TRBV28 to TRBJ1-5, with D possibly matching TRBD1 (5 bases). The germline V gene has CDR1 MDHEN and CDR2 SYDVKM. The CDR3 sequence is 19 residues long. V was shortened by 4 bases and J by 0 bases, with 22 bases between the two germline ends. The CDR3 reads CASSSLTGTDSYSNQPQHF. The CDR3 DNA is TGTGCCAGCAGTTCCCTCACGGGCACTGACAGTTATAGCAATCAGCCCCAGCATTTT.

The V and J genes are TRBV29-1 and TRBJ2-5, with unresolved D. The germline V gene encodes CDR1 SQVTM and CDR2 ANQGSEA. The V end lost 8 bases, the J end lost 1 base, and 11 bases lay between the germline ends. The CDR3 has 12 residues. DNA of the CDR3: TGCAGCTATCGTACTGTCCAAGAGACCCAGTACTTC. Its protein is CSYRTVQETQYF.

The CDR3 protein is CSAGQVDEQYF. The DNA of the CDR3 is TGCAGCGCCGGACAGGTGGACGAGCAGTACTTC. The chain carries TRBV29-1 and TRBJ2-7; 7 positions match TRBD1. Per germline, CDR1 SQVTM and CDR2 ANQGSEA. The CDR3 covers 11 residues. V lost 7 bases, J lost 5 bases, and 5 bases stayed unmatched.

The rearrangement links TRBV6-5 to TRBJ2-6, with a possible D match to TRBD1 (6 bases). Per the germline V gene, CDR1 is MNHEY and CDR2 is SVGAGI. This CDR3 is 14 amino acids long. V lost 7 bases and J lost 2, with 9 bases in between. CDR3 loop: CASIRTAGANVLTF. CDR3 DNA: TGTGCCAGCATCAGGACAGCTGGGGCCAACGTCCTGACTTTC.

The genes are TRBV18 and TRBJ1-6; 8 bases align to TRBD1. J lost 7 bases, V lost 1 base, and 6 bases had no gene match. The CDR3 consists of 16 residues. Germline V lookup: CDR1 KGHSH, CDR2 LQKENI. In nucleotides, the CDR3 is TGTGCCAGCTCACCACATCCGGGACAGGAAAATTCACCCCTCCACTTT. This translates into CASSPHPGQENSPLHF.

The chain links TRBV7-2 to TRBJ2-5, with 7 bases identical to TRBD1. CDR1 and CDR2 (germline): SGHTA, FQGNSA. The CDR3 totals 15 residues. J gave up 1 base and V 0 bases, and 2 bases lay outside the gene matches. In DNA form, the CDR3 reads TGTGCCAGCAGCTTAGCCGGGACAGTCCAAGAGACCCAGTACTTC. Translation: CASSLAGTVQETQYF. Drawing the rest from reference TRBV7-2 and TRBJ2-5, the complete variable domain is GAGVSQSPSNKVTEKGKDVELRCDPISGHTALYWYRQSLGQGLEFLIYFQGNSAPDKSGLPSDRFSAERTGGSVSTLTIQRTQQEDSAVYLCASSLAGTVQETQYFGPGTRLLVL.

V and J are TRBV11-2 and TRBJ2-7; weak D call: TRBD1 (5 bases). Trimming removed 1 base at V and 4 bases at J, with 23 bases between. The germline CDR1 and CDR2 sequences are SGHAT and FQNNGV. This CDR3 has 18 residues. The DNA for the CDR3 is TGTGCCAGCAGCTTAGTCCCCTTCCCCAGGGTTTCTACGTACGAGCAGTACTTC. Protein: CASSLVPFPRVSTYEQYF.

The chain links TRBV7-9 to TRBJ2-1; 9 bases line up with TRBD2. CDR1 and CDR2 from the germline V gene are SEHNR and FQNEAQ (reference sequence). There are 15 residues in the CDR3. V dropped 5 bases and J dropped 4; count of bases not matched to a gene: 6. The CDR3 reads CASSASGNLYNEQFF. The CDR3 region has the DNA TGTGCCAGCAGCGCTAGCGGGAACCTATACAATGAGCAGTTCTTC.

The chain combines TRBV29-1 with TRBJ1-1; 8 nucleotides match TRBD1. Looked up from germline, CDR1 is SQVTM and CDR2 is ANQGSEA. The ends lost 5 bases at V and 5 bases at J; junction bases unmatched: 4. This CDR3 has 12 residues. CDR3 sequence (DNA): TGCAGCGTTCTGACAGGGGTAACTGAAGCTTTCTTT. Residues: CSVLTGVTEAFF.